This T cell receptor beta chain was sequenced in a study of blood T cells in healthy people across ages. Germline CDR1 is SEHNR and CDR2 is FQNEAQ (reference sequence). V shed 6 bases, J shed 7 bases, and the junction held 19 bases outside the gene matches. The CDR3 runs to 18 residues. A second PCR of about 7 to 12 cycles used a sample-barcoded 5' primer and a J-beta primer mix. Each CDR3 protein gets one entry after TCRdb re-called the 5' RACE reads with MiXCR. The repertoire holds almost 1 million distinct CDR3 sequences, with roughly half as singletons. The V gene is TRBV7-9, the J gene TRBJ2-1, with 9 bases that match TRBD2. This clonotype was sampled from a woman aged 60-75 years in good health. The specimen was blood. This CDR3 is CASSRTAGHSGSGNEQFF. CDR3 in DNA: TGTGCCAGCAGTCGGACAGCGGGCCATAGCGGGAGCGGTAATGAGCAGTTCTTC.